This TCR beta chain was recovered during a study of chemoradiotherapy in HPV16-positive cancers. Turning to the study itself: Candidate HPV-specific clones and shared TCR motifs came from two HPV16-positive patients. Study-wide points: Candidate HPV-specific clones and E7-related TCR motifs grew in tumor during treatment. The functional HPV-specific definition rests on just a couple of HPV16-positive patients. HPV-responsive T-cell expansion during chemoradiotherapy was linked to improved recurrence-free survival in HPV16-positive patients.

This clone was seen more than once but under ten times. Its cognate antigen is unknown. The CDR3 has 10 residues. Deletions cut 8 bases from V and 4 bases from J, with 3 bases between. The germline V gene encodes CDR1 MGHDK and CDR2 SYGVNS. Some clones are missing from TCRdb's copy, which holds only in-frame ones; the method was immunoSEQ multiplex PCR. The table has 9,000 to 15,000 clones, less than 80% seen once. The receptor was derived from a human donor with HPV-associated anogenital cancer. The sample was taken from a patient who underwent chemoradiotherapy. The rearrangement links TRBV25-1 to TRBJ2-1; D remains unclear. The CDR3 DNA reads TGTGCCAGCGGTTACAATGAGCAGTTCTTC. Residues: CASGYNEQFF.